This is a list of T cell receptor beta chains from one sample in a study of T-cell reconstitution after alpha-beta-depleted transplantation in children. TCRdb re-analysed the PCR reads in MiXCR, keeping a single row per CDR3 protein. The sample contains 300,000 to 400,000 distinct CDR3 sequences, less than 15% of which appear only once. Material: PBMCs, obtained from the stem cell graft. Receptors originate from a human donor who donated a stem cell graft to a child with Fanconi anemia. Each CDR3 is given with its conserved first and last residue. The order of the fields is V gene, clone size, D gene, J gene, CDR3 DNA, CDR3 protein. The D gene is left open where the match is weak. Expanded clones are given a class, and other clones once, few, many or no size at all.

>TRBV7-2|many|TRBD2|TRBJ2-3
TGTGCCAGCAGCTTAGCTAGCGGGGGGCCCGATACGCAGTATTTT
CASSLASGGPDTQYF
>TRBV7-2|.|.|TRBJ2-5
TGTGCCAGCAGCTTAGTTCCGTTGGAGACCCAGTACTTC
CASSLVPLETQYF
>TRBV5-6|.|TRBD1|TRBJ2-1
TGTGCCAGCAGCTTGGGTAGTCAGGGGGCGAAATACAATGAGCAGTTCTTC
CASSLGSQGAKYNEQFF
>TRBV5-6|.|.|TRBJ2-4
TGTGCCAGCAGCTTGGGGATAAACATTCAGTACTTC
CASSLGINIQYF
>TRBV3-1|.|.|TRBJ1-4
TGTGCCAGCAGCCTAAGGACCGCTCGGGGTGAAAAACTGTTTTTT
CASSLRTARGEKLFF
>TRBV5-4|.|.|TRBJ2-5
TGTGCCAGCAGCTTGTTTCGGGAGACCCAGTACTTC
CASSLFRETQYF
>TRBV10-3|.|.|TRBJ2-1
TGTGCCATCAGTGGCAGGGGAGAAGACAATGAGCAGTTCTTC
CAISGRGEDNEQFF
>TRBV7-8|many|.|TRBJ2-2
TGTGCCAGCAGCTTACTCCAGGTGGCCGGGGAGCTGTTTTTT
CASSLLQVAGELFF
>TRBV2|.|.|TRBJ2-1
TGTGCCAGCAGTGAATTATCTAACAATGAGCAGTTCTTC
CASSELSNNEQFF
>TRBV12-3/TRBV12-4|.|.|TRBJ1-2
TGTGCCAGCAGTTTAAACGGCTTCGATGGCTACACCTTC
CASSLNGFDGYTF
>TRBV7-2|few|.|TRBJ1-1
TGTGCCAGCAGCTTATCCCTAAGCGGGGGTAGGGCTGAAGCTTTCTTT
CASSLSLSGGRAEAFF
>TRBV6-1|.|TRBD1|TRBJ2-6
TGTGCCAGCAGGCCCGACTTGACAGGGACTGGGGCCAACGTCCTGACTTTC
CASRPDLTGTGANVLTF
>TRBV12-5|.|.|TRBJ1-1
TGTGCTAGTGTTTTGGTACAAGACACTGAAGCTTTCTTT
CASVLVQDTEAFF
>TRBV7-9|few|.|TRBJ1-1
TGTGCCAGCAGCTCAGATTCGACAGGGAACACTGAAGCTTTCTTT
CASSSDSTGNTEAFF
>TRBV15|.|.|TRBJ2-3
TGTGCCACCAGGCGAGCACAGGGTCTCGTAGATACGCTGTATTTT
CATRRAQGLVDTLYF
>TRBV6-5|.|TRBD1|TRBJ1-3
TGTGCCAGCAGTTACGGACAGGGGATGTCTGGAAACACCATATATTTT
CASSYGQGMSGNTIYF
>TRBV20-1|.|.|TRBJ1-5
TGCAGTGCTATATCACACCTTAGCAATCAGCCCCAGCATTTT
CSAISHLSNQPQHF
>TRBV4-1|.|.|TRBJ1-1
TGCGCCAGCAGCCTCTTCGGCGGGGCGAAGGCTTTCTTT
CASSLFGGAKAFF
>TRBV20-1|few|.|TRBJ1-4
TGCAGTGCTAGTGAGCTCGGGGATCCGGAGGAAAAACTGTTTTTT
CSASELGDPEEKLFF
>TRBV29-1|many|.|TRBJ2-1
TGCAGCTTATCAGGTTCGAGCTCCTACAATGAGCAGTTCTTC
CSLSGSSSYNEQFF
>TRBV19|.|.|TRBJ2-4
TGTGCCAGTATCGAGGGGACCAAAAACATTCAGTACTTC
CASIEGTKNIQYF
>TRBV9|.|TRBD2|TRBJ2-1
TGTGCCAGCAGCGTAGGCCCCGCGAGCGGGGGGGCCGTGCAGTTCTTC
CASSVGPASGGAVQFF
>TRBV29-1|many|.|TRBJ2-5
TGCAGCGTTGAAGAGCAAGAGACCCAGTACTTC
CSVEEQETQYF
>TRBV18|.|TRBD2|TRBJ2-1
TGTGCCAGCTCACCTCTCCAGCGGGGGAGCTCCTACAATGAGCAGTTCTTC
CASSPLQRGSSYNEQFF
>TRBV7-9|few|.|TRBJ2-5
TGTGCCAGCAGCTTGGGGGACTTCCAAGAGACCCAGTACTTC
CASSLGDFQETQYF
>TRBV14|.|.|TRBJ2-3
TGTGCCAGCAGCCAAGAAGTAGCGTCAGATACGCAGTATTTT
CASSQEVASDTQYF
>TRBV12-3/TRBV12-4|few|.|TRBJ1-3
TGTGCCAGCAGTTTATGGGAGGGGGAAGGAAACACCATATATTTT
CASSLWEGEGNTIYF
>TRBV27|many|.|TRBJ1-2
TGTGCCAGCAGTTTCTATAGAGGAGCTAACTATGGCTACACCTTC
CASSFYRGANYGYTF